The rows below give T cell receptor beta chains drawn from one sample of a study of T cells in Graves' hyperthyroidism and ophthalmopathy. In TCRdb, the multiplex PCR reads were re-called with MiXCR into one record per CDR3 protein. The repertoire consists of 560,000 or so distinct CDR3 sequences, with 20% occurring once and the leading ten covering less than 55%. The sample consisted of blood. The receptors derive from a man between 40 and 49 years old with Graves' ophthalmopathy. The CDR3 runs from the conserved cysteine through the conserved F or W. The D gene is left open where the match is weak. The size entry is marked missing in some rows and otherwise reads once, few, many or a size class.

d_call	v_call	j_call	clone_size	cdr3_nt	cdr3_aa
.	TRBV7-2	TRBJ2-7	.	TGTGCCAGCAGCCTACCCAGTAGGGGGCGGGGGGTCGAGCAGTACTTC	CASSLPSRGRGVEQYF
.	TRBV5-1	TRBJ1-1	many	TGCGCCAGCAGAATCGGGACGGGGGGCACTGAAGCTTTCTTT	CASRIGTGGTEAFF
TRBD1	TRBV6-1	TRBJ1-5	few	TGTGCCAGCAGTTTGAGAGGGGGCTGGCAGCCCCAGCATTTT	CASSLRGGWQPQHF
.	TRBV7-2	TRBJ1-3	few	TGTGCCAGCAGCTTAGACTGGGTCTCTGGAAACACCATATATTTT	CASSLDWVSGNTIYF
TRBD1	TRBV7-8	TRBJ2-7	many	TGTGCCAGCAGCTTAGAAAGGACAGGGGGCTTCTACGAGCAGTACTTC	CASSLERTGGFYEQYF
.	TRBV12-3/TRBV12-4	TRBJ2-4	.	TGTGCCAGCAGATTGGACACAGTCAGCAAAAACATTCAGTACTTC	CASRLDTVSKNIQYF
TRBD2	TRBV9	TRBJ2-7	.	TGTGCCAGCAGCAGAGCGGGACTGAGGTTCGACGAGCAGTACTTC	CASSRAGLRFDEQYF
TRBD2	TRBV28	TRBJ2-7	many	TGTGCCAGCAGTTTACCAAGCGGGAAGCTATACGAGCAGTACTTC	CASSLPSGKLYEQYF
.	TRBV7-2	TRBJ2-7	.	TGTGCCAGCAGTATTCCTCCCGTGGTCGAGCAGTACTTC	CASSIPPVVEQYF
TRBD2	TRBV11-2	TRBJ2-7	many	TGTGCCAGCAGCTCGGGAACTACTAGCGGGATCTACGAGCAGTACTTC	CASSSGTTSGIYEQYF
.	TRBV9	TRBJ2-5	.	TGTGCCAGCAGCGTAGGAGTCCAAGAGACCCAGTACTTC	CASSVGVQETQYF
.	TRBV5-1	TRBJ1-2	few	TGCGCCAGCAGCTTGGCAGGGGCCCGTGGCTACACCTTC	CASSLAGARGYTF
.	TRBV30	TRBJ2-1	few	TGTGCCGCAGAGGTCAATGAGCAGTTCTTC	CAAEVNEQFF
TRBD1	TRBV10-3	TRBJ2-3	.	TGTGCCATCAGTAAAGGGACAGGCCTAGACACAGATACGCAGTATTTT	CAISKGTGLDTDTQYF
TRBD2	TRBV11-2	TRBJ2-1	many	TGTGCCAGCAGCTTTGGACTAGACCTCTACAATGAGCAGTTCTTC	CASSFGLDLYNEQFF
.	TRBV30	TRBJ1-1	few	TGTGCCTGGAGGGTGATGAACACTGAAGCTTTCTTT	CAWRVMNTEAFF
.	TRBV5-1	TRBJ1-1	few	TGCGCCAGCAGCCTGGGGGGACACCTTGAAGCTTTCTTT	CASSLGGHLEAFF
.	TRBV6-1	TRBJ2-5	many	TGTGCCAGCAGTGAAGTGACGTACCAAGAGACCCAGTACTTC	CASSEVTYQETQYF
.	TRBV20-1	TRBJ1-1	.	TGCAGTGCTAGTGGTGCTAACACTGAAGCTTTCTTT	CSASGANTEAFF
TRBD1	TRBV7-3	TRBJ1-1	many	TGTGCCAGCAGCCCAAGCTCGGACAGGGGAGCTTTCTTT	CASSPSSDRGAFF
TRBD2	TRBV9	TRBJ2-1	few	TGTGCCAGCAGCGTAGTAGGAGCGGGGGAGGAGCAGTTCTTC	CASSVVGAGEEQFF
.	TRBV5-6	TRBJ2-1	.	TGTGCCAGCAGCTCCCCGCGGGGATTGGTAAATGAGCAGTTCTTC	CASSSPRGLVNEQFF
.	TRBV6-1	TRBJ1-6	.	TGTGCCAGCAGTGAAAATTCACCCCTCCACTTT	CASSENSPLHF
TRBD2	TRBV28	TRBJ2-3	many	TGTGCCAGCAGTCCGATGACTAGCGGAGCCCTCACAGATACGCAGTATTTT	CASSPMTSGALTDTQYF
.	TRBV11-2	TRBJ1-6	few	TGTGCCAGCAGCCGCCGGGGTAGCTCCTATAATTCACCCCTCCACTTT	CASSRRGSSYNSPLHF
TRBD1	TRBV18	TRBJ2-1	few	TGTGCCAGCTCAGGACAGGGGAGAGGGACAGGTGAGCAGTTCTTC	CASSGQGRGTGEQFF
.	TRBV7-9	TRBJ2-1	.	TGTGCCAGCAGCTTCAGATACAATGAGCAGTTCTTC	CASSFRYNEQFF
.	TRBV11-2	TRBJ1-2	many	TGTGCCAGCAGCTTAGAAGGGAACGGCTACACCTTC	CASSLEGNGYTF
TRBD1	TRBV9	TRBJ2-1	.	TGTGCCAGCAGCGCAGCCGACAGGGGGAGATTTAGAAATGAGCAGTTCTTC	CASSAADRGRFRNEQFF
.	TRBV18	TRBJ2-5	.	TGTGCCAGCTCACCAGACAGTCGTCGGGAGACCCAGTACTTC	CASSPDSRRETQYF
.	TRBV2	TRBJ2-4	.	TGTGCCAGCATGTCTCCCGGTCAGAGAGCCAAAAACATTCAGTACTTC	CASMSPGQRAKNIQYF
.	TRBV7-8	TRBJ2-5	.	TGTGCCAGCAGCTTAGGACAGACCCAAGAGACCCGGTACTTC	CASSLGQTQETRYF
TRBD1	TRBV6-5	TRBJ2-1	.	TGTGCCAGCAGTTACTCGGTACAGGGGAGACCCTACAATGAGCAGTTCTTC	CASSYSVQGRPYNEQFF
TRBD1	TRBV6-1	TRBJ1-1	.	TGTGCCAGCAAAGACCTACAGGGGCCGGAAGCTTTCTTT	CASKDLQGPEAFF
.	TRBV28	TRBJ1-2	few	TGTGCCAGCTGCTGGGGGGGGCAGGGTGGCTACACCTTC	CASCWGGQGGYTF
.	TRBV19	TRBJ1-1	.	TGTGCCAGTAGTATGGCGGGGGGCACTGAAGCTTTCTTT	CASSMAGGTEAFF
.	TRBV20-1	TRBJ2-5	many	TGCAGTGCCGAAGAGACCCAGTACTTC	CSAEETQYF
.	TRBV5-1	TRBJ2-3	many	TGCGCCAGCAGCCTTCGAGGGGTACCCACAGATACGCAGTATTTT	CASSLRGVPTDTQYF
.	TRBV4-2	TRBJ2-2	few	TGTGCCAGCAGCCGCTCAGCGGGCGATAACACCGGGGAGCTGTTTTTT	CASSRSAGDNTGELFF
TRBD1	TRBV15	TRBJ1-2	.	TGTGCCACCAGCAGAGCGGGGACAGCGGGGGGCTACACCTTC	CATSRAGTAGGYTF
.	TRBV7-9	TRBJ1-5	many	TGTGCCAGCAGCCGGGACACTACCAATCAGCCCCAGCATTTT	CASSRDTTNQPQHF
.	TRBV7-9	TRBJ1-1	many	TGTGCCAGCAGCACCATTCAGCAAGCTTTCTTT	CASSTIQQAFF
.	TRBV5-1	TRBJ1-5	.	TGCGCCAGCAGCTTGGGACCCCCCGGGCCCCAGCATTTT	CASSLGPPGPQHF
TRBD1	TRBV27	TRBJ1-4	many	TGTGCCAGCAGTCGGGACAGGGGCCTTCGGTACGAAAAACTGTTTTTT	CASSRDRGLRYEKLFF
.	TRBV7-8	TRBJ1-5	.	TGTGCCAGCAGCTTAGCTGGGACCAGAAAGTATAGCAATCAGCCCCAGCATTTT	CASSLAGTRKYSNQPQHF